The entry below describes one TCR beta chain. Its target is unknown. The V segment lost 2 bases and the J segment 1 base; nucleotides outside the gene matches: 6. Germline V gives CDR1 SGHTA, CDR2 FQGTGA. The CDR3 is made up of 18 amino acids. The sample comes from a study of shared clonotypes between healthy human individuals. Study-wide context: Donor composition was two women and three men, aged 18 to 49. Every donor yielded three CD4 naive, three CD4 memory, two CD8 naive and one CD8 memory plate.

Assay used: immunoSEQ multiplex PCR; TCRdb lists only in-frame clones, some missing. Of roughly 2,300,000 clones in the sample, 92% were seen once. General study points: Inspection by rarefaction showed sorted-subset sequencing to be incomplete despite large depth.

The chain is built from TRBV7-3 and TRBJ2-3; 13 nucleotides line up with TRBD2. Sequenced sample: naive CD4+ T cells from PBMCs. The subset: CD45RA+ positively selected. This sequence originates from a young man in good health. Some clones in this sample may be carry-over from other donors' samples. The CDR3, as DNA: TGTGCCAGCAGCTTAGGACTAGCGGGAGTAGGCCGCACAGATACGCAGTATTTT. It is translated as CASSLGLAGVGRTDTQYF.